The entry that follows covers one T cell receptor (beta chain) sequence. The target of this receptor is not known. No much larger clone is present one base from it, and per-base qualities are unavailable. Donors formed part of the validation cohort, which comprised about 130 subjects and was distinct from the first cohort of under 800 subjects. The CDR3 has 16 amino acids, counting the end cysteine and phenylalanine. Left in the record is the CDR3 DNA by itself, 48 bases read in frame from the first base. V lost 3 bases and J lost 3 bases; the stretch between them is 21 bases long. Sequences GTSNPN (CDR1) and SVGIG (CDR2) are obtained from the germline V gene (reference sequence). Library prep was done by the immunoSEQ multiplex PCR assay. For the original study's pipeline: A statistical classification framework was built for diagnosing cytomegalovirus status from the catalog of TCR beta chain sequences. TCRdb stores this immuneACCESS table with in-frame sequences only. Part of the clones is absent; in the studies checked, under half of the shortfall reflects unresolved V genes, and no reason is known for the rest. V and J calls and clone size are given by that table; D and trimming were obtained from the DNA. The sample table contains more than 140,000 clones; only one count was recorded for 85% to 90% of them. The ten largest account for approximately 3.2% of the sample.

The sample is drawn from a study of cytomegalovirus exposure and HLA in healthy donors (dated by TCRdb to the late 2010s). Turning to the overall study: A later analysis indicated that the 130 or so validation repertoires were generated on the platform also employed for the approximately 690 repertoires of the first cohort. To predict cytomegalovirus infection status, the study brought together high-throughput TCR immunosequencing, statistical association of individual TCRs with disease status, and machine learning. Along with the approximately 650-subject first cohort, a separate validation cohort of 120 different subjects was used. The study aimed to test whether signatures of past pathogen exposure could be identified by cataloging public T cell receptors.

The full study reports these points: Most TCR sequences were observed very rarely across donors, whereas some public TCRs were present in many individuals. Subsequent analysis determined that TCRs grouped into clusters in the first cohort also showed a tendency toward co-occurrence across the 130 or so validation repertoires, and 94% of cluster scores exceeded 0. The study listed 150 to 200 TCR beta chains as associated with cytomegalovirus. It was suggested by the authors that the approach could potentially be generalized to other disease states and immunological phenotypes. A few of the identified cytomegalovirus-associated TCR beta chains were confirmed in vitro to be specific for cytomegalovirus antigens. In both the original and validation cohorts, the classifier was reported to diagnose cytomegalovirus status with high specificity and sensitivity. All 120 or so repertoires were used to score co-occurrence in the validation cohort in a later analysis, because that analysis had no HLA typing for the cohort.

Sequencing input: PBMCs. The chain joins TRBV30 to TRBJ2-7; TRBD1 could be the D gene, as 6 bases match. The source of this sequence is a young woman in good health and CMV-seropositive. The nucleotide sequence reads as follows: TGTGCCTGGAGGCAACAGAAACAGGGTACTCACTACGAGCAGTACTTC. Its product reads: CAWRQQKQGTHYEQYF.